This T cell receptor beta chain was sequenced for a study of OX40 agonist ivuxolimab in advanced cancers. Study-level information: Every 2 weeks, patients got intravenous ivuxolimab at one of six dose levels (0.01-10 mg/kg).

Using immunoSEQ multiplex PCR, the repertoire was profiled, and TCRdb retains in-frame clones only, with some absent. The sample has roughly 50,000 clones; over 70% are singletons. The study sampled blood at baseline, cycle 4 day 1, and cycle 7 day 1. This clone has more than one count but fewer than ten. Its antigen is not known. Study conclusions and caveats: Patients who responded partially at 0.1-3.0 mg/kg showed clonal expansion ranking among the lowest. Circulating CD4+ and CD8+ T cells showed clonal expansion by week 6 at 0.1 to 3.0 mg/kg.

The sample was CD4+ or CD8+ T cells sorted from blood, taken in a trial of the OX40 agonist ivuxolimab. The TCR originated in an adult with an advanced solid tumor such as melanoma, head and neck, liver or kidney cancer.

The CDR3 loop reads CASMGGRTDTQYF. Written as DNA, the CDR3 is TGTGCCAGCATGGGCGGGCGCACAGATACGCAGTATTTT. V is TRBV2 and J is TRBJ2-3; possible D gene TRBD2, 5 bases. The CDR3 loop spans 13 amino acids. Germline lookup yields CDR1 SNHLY and CDR2 FYNNEI. V was trimmed by 7 bases and J by 1 base, leaving 9 bases between them.